A single sample is the source of the 12 T cell receptor beta chains below, sequenced in a study of technical replicates of blood from several donors. This table comes from immunoSEQ multiplex PCR, and its TCRdb copy is limited to in-frame clones, with some not included. The data show some 70,000 clones, around nine tenths seen once. The sample consisted of T cells isolated from PBMCs. The source is a human donor in good health.

V gene TRBV19 combines with J gene TRBJ1-2; 7 bases agree with TRBD1. V lost 7 bases, J lost 7 bases, and 15 bases stayed unmatched. This CDR3 spans 15 amino acids. Germline lookup yields CDR1 LNHDA and CDR2 SQIVND (reference sequence). In nucleotides, the CDR3 is TGTGCCAGTACCTCTGAAAGGGGGCACAGGGGTGGCTACACCTTC. This gives the protein CASTSERGHRGGYTF.

The V gene is TRBV9, the J gene TRBJ1-1, with TRBD1 matching over 7 bases. CDR3 size: 14 residues. CDR1 and CDR2 (germline): SGDLS, YYNGEE. Losses at the gene ends were 2 bases for V and 2 bases for J; bases not matched to a gene: 3. The CDR3 sequence is CASSVRTGNTEAFF. CDR3 coding DNA: TGTGCCAGCAGCGTCAGGACAGGTAACACTGAAGCTTTCTTT.

This chain uses TRBV10-3 with TRBJ1-1; D remains unclear. The CDR3 sequence is 15 residues long. Germline CDR1 is ENHRY and CDR2 is SYGVKD. The V and J ends lost 11 bases and 4 bases respectively, with 23 bases between them. DNA for the CDR3: TGTGCCCTACGGAGCGCAGTAAAGACTACCACTGAAGCTTTCTTT. Amino acids: CALRSAVKTTTEAFF.

The V and J genes are TRBV7-9 and TRBJ1-2; D is unclear. V gave up 5 bases and J gave up 4 bases, with 14 bases separating them. This CDR3 has 14 amino acids. The germline gives CDR1 SEHNR, CDR2 FQNEAQ (reference sequence). The CDR3 loop reads CASSQLTESYGYTF. The CDR3 DNA sequence: TGTGCCAGCAGCCAACTAACTGAGTCCTATGGCTACACCTTC.

This chain uses TRBV14 with TRBJ2-5, with TRBD2 identical over 8 bases. Germline CDR1 and CDR2: SGHDN and FVKESK. The CDR3 consists of 16 residues. The J segment lost 5 bases and the V segment lost 5 bases, leaving 13 bases of the junction unmatched. CDR3: CASSSINGRAGETQYF. DNA of the CDR3: TGTGCCAGCAGCTCCATAAACGGGAGGGCGGGTGAGACCCAGTACTTC.

J is TRBJ1-1 and V is TRBV5-1; TRBD1 is a possible D gene (5 bases). This CDR3 region has 14 residues. The V end was cut by 3 bases, the J end by 1 base, with 10 bases between. CDR1 SGHRS and CDR2 YFSETQ come from the germline V gene. The CDR3 loop is CASSSTTGNTEAFF. The CDR3 nucleotides are TGCGCCAGCAGCTCAACTACAGGGAACACTGAAGCTTTCTTT.

This chain links TRBV6-1 with TRBJ2-7; 8 bases are a match to TRBD1. The CDR3 totals 14 residues. Losses at the gene ends were 5 bases for V and 1 base for J; bases not matched to a gene: 4. CDR1 is MNHNS, CDR2 SASEGT, per germline. CDR3 sequence (DNA): TGTGCCAGCAGTCTGGACAGGGTTTCCTACGAGCAGTACTTC. Translation gives CASSLDRVSYEQYF.

The chain uses TRBV7-9 and TRBJ2-3, with D unresolved. Germline V gene lookup returns CDR1 SEHNR and CDR2 FQNEAQ (reference sequence). The CDR3 spans 11 residues. V lost 2 bases and J 8 bases, leaving 5 bases between the germline ends. Here the CDR3 reads CASSLSGTQYF. The CDR3 nucleotides read TGTGCCAGCAGCTTATCCGGTACGCAGTATTTT.

This chain uses TRBV27 with TRBJ1-1; 8 bases are shared with TRBD1. Germline V gives CDR1 MNHEY, CDR2 SMNVEV (reference sequence). The V segment lost 8 bases and the J segment 6 bases; nucleotides outside the gene matches: 8. CDR3 length: 13 amino acids. The CDR3, as DNA: TGTGCCAGCCGTATGACAGGGGACCCTGAAGCTTTCTTT. As protein: CASRMTGDPEAFF.

This chain connects TRBV28 to TRBJ2-4, with 10 bases aligning to TRBD2. V lost 8 bases to trimming and J lost 7 bases; unmatched junction nucleotides: 11. From germline, CDR1 is MDHEN and CDR2 SYDVKM. The CDR3 has 15 amino acids. The CDR3 region is CASRLARLAGNIQYF. DNA of the CDR3: TGTGCCAGCCGCCTCGCCCGACTAGCGGGCAACATTCAGTACTTC.

The gene calls are TRBV5-4 and TRBJ2-6; possible D gene TRBD2, 5 bases. Between the trimmed V and J ends, which lost 7 bases and 2 bases, there was a span of 13 bases. The CDR3 loop spans 15 amino acids. From germline, CDR1 is SGHNT and CDR2 YYREEE (reference sequence). The CDR3 here is CASGPGGAGANVLTF. For the CDR3, the DNA is TGTGCCAGCGGCCCAGGAGGTGCTGGGGCCAACGTCCTGACTTTC.

The rearrangement uses TRBV7-3 and TRBJ2-1; 11 nucleotides agree with TRBD2. V gave up 1 base and J gave up 7 bases; unmatched junction bases: 9. Germline CDR1 reads SGHTA; CDR2 reads FQGTGA. The length of the CDR3 is 17 residues. For the CDR3, the DNA is TGTGCCAGCAGCTTAATAACGAGACTAGCGGGAAATAATGAGCAGTTCTTC. Protein product: CASSLITRLAGNNEQFF. Complete variable domain (other parts from reference TRBV7-3 and TRBJ2-1): GAGVSQTPSNKVTEKGKYVELRCDPISGHTALYWYRQSLGQGPEFLIYFQGTGAADDSGLPNDRFFAVRPEGSVSTLKIQRTERGDSAVYLCASSLITRLAGNNEQFFGPGTRLTVL.